This TCR beta chain is from a study of T-cell reconstitution after alpha-beta-depleted transplantation in children. V was cut by 3 bases and J by 9 bases, with 15 bases left in between. Germline CDR1 reads SGHTA; CDR2 reads FQGNSA. The CDR3 covers 14 residues. This clonotype turned up a few times. The TCRbeta library incorporated unique molecular identifiers. One entry per CDR3 protein, called by TCRdb with MiXCR from the PCR reads. The repertoire holds hundreds of thousands of distinct CDR3 sequences, with around 10% as singletons. Sequences were derived from PBMCs from the stem cell graft donor, sampled from the stem cell graft. V usage is TRBV7-2 and J usage is TRBJ2-4; perhaps TRBD2 as D (5 bases). The receptor was isolated from a human donor who donated a stem cell graft to a child with acute lymphoblastic leukemia. DNA for the CDR3: TGTGCCAGCAGCTTGTTGGCCTTGGCGGGCATTCAGTACTTC. This gives the protein CASSLLALAGIQYF.